This T cell receptor beta chain was captured by sequencing in a study of CD4+ T cells in melanoma. Study results and caveats: CD8+ T cell, macrophage and B cell function reportedly correlated with neoantigen-specific CD4+ T cells.

Germline V gives CDR1 SGHRS, CDR2 YFSETQ. The CDR3 has 14 residues. With 4 bases removed from V and 3 bases from J, the gap between germline ends came to 13 bases. Sequenced by immunoSEQ multiplex PCR; TCRdb stores in-frame clones only, minus some. The profile shows 110,000 to 150,000 clones, about nine tenths of them singletons. Concerning this clone: Its antigen is not identified.

The TCR originated in a human donor with melanoma. The rearrangement links TRBV5-1 to TRBJ1-1, with D possibly being TRBD1 (6 bases). This CDR3 reads CASSVRGVYTEAFF. The CDR3 region has the DNA TGCGCCAGCAGCGTCAGGGGAGTCTACACTGAAGCTTTCTTT.